A selection of T cell receptor beta chains follows, all from one sample in a study of early T cells in non-severe SARS-CoV-2 infection. TCRdb independently ran MiXCR on the 5' RACE reads; one entry per CDR3 protein. This sample has around 64,000 distinct CDR3 sequences, with about an eighth found just once. Here the sequenced sample was whole blood, taken at baseline. All receptors derive from an adult who was a healthcare worker with PCR-confirmed SARS-CoV-2 infection or an uninfected control (not recorded which). Each CDR3 is given with its conserved first and last residue. D genes are given only for firm matches. Clone size appears in some rows only: once, few, many, or a class for an expanded clone.

TRBJ2-5 TRBD1 TRBV11-2 many 17 TGTGCCAGCAGCGAGACGCGGTTGACAGGGGGCATTGAGACCCAGTACTTC CASSETRLTGGIETQYF
TRBJ2-3 - TRBV4-1 - 15 TGCGCCAGCAGCCATGGGGGCCTAAGGTTAGATACGCAGTATTTT CASSHGGLRLDTQYF
TRBJ2-2 - TRBV19 - 14 TGTGCCAGTACAGACCTTAGATACACCGGGGAGCTGTTTTTT CASTDLRYTGELFF
TRBJ2-5 - TRBV19 many 13 TGTGCCAGTAGTATAGGACAGTTAAAGACCCAGTACTTC CASSIGQLKTQYF
TRBJ2-4 - TRBV20-1 few 12 TGCAGTGCTAGCCCCGAGGGAAACATTCAGTACTTC CSASPEGNIQYF
TRBJ1-1 - TRBV7-2 - 16 TGTGCCAGCAGCTTAGCGGGCAGCACGCCCAACACTGAAGCTTTCTTT CASSLAGSTPNTEAFF
TRBJ2-1 TRBD2 TRBV29-1 - 15 TGCAGCGTTGAACATCTAGCGGGAGCCAACAATGAGCAGTTCTTC CSVEHLAGANNEQFF
TRBJ1-1 - TRBV2 few 14 TGTGCCAGCAGTGATGATTGGGAGCTCACTGAAGCTTTCTTT CASSDDWELTEAFF
TRBJ2-1 - TRBV7-9 many 16 TGTGCCAGCAGTTACGCAGGGGCCCGGTTGCGAAATGAGCAGTTCTTC CASSYAGARLRNEQFF
TRBJ1-2 TRBD1 TRBV30 few 14 TGTGCCTGGAGTACGCCAGGGGGGAACTATGGCTACACCTTC CAWSTPGGNYGYTF
TRBJ2-3 TRBD2 TRBV5-1 - 15 TGCGCCAGCTCCGACACTAGCGGGAGTCAGGATACGCAGTATTTT CASSDTSGSQDTQYF
TRBJ2-3 TRBD1 TRBV10-3 few 16 TGTGCCATCAGTTCCACCTCCGGGACAGGGGAAGATACGCAGTATTTT CAISSTSGTGEDTQYF
TRBJ1-1 - TRBV7-9 many 14 TGTGCCAGCAGCTTTATAACAGGGTACACTGAAGCTTTCTTT CASSFITGYTEAFF
TRBJ1-1 - TRBV9 few 13 TGTGCCAGCAGCGTCTCCTGGAACACTGAAGCTTTCTTT CASSVSWNTEAFF
TRBJ2-3 TRBD2 TRBV24-1 - 14 TGTGCCACCAGTGATTCACGGACTAGGAATACGCAGTATTTT CATSDSRTRNTQYF
TRBJ1-1 - TRBV6-1 few 12 TGTGCCAGCAGTGAATCGTTCACTGAAGCTTTCTTT CASSESFTEAFF
TRBJ2-7 - TRBV7-8 few 15 TGTGCCAGCAGCTTAATCGGGGATCCCTCCGGGGAGCAGTACTTC CASSLIGDPSGEQYF
TRBJ2-5 - TRBV6-1 few 13 TGTGCCAGCAGCCCCAGGGCGAGGGAGACCCAGTACTTC CASSPRARETQYF
TRBJ2-7 TRBD1 TRBV5-1 few 14 TGCGCCAGCAGCATGGGACAGGGGGCCCACGAGCAGTACTTC CASSMGQGAHEQYF
TRBJ2-2 TRBD2 TRBV20-1 many 16 TGCAGTGCTAGAATAGCGGGGGCCCAAAACACCGGGGAGCTGTTTTTT CSARIAGAQNTGELFF
TRBJ1-1 - TRBV11-2 many 13 TGTGCCAGCAGCTTGGGTAGGGGCACTGAAGCTTTCTTT CASSLGRGTEAFF
TRBJ2-5 - TRBV7-2 few 13 TGTGCCAGCAGCCCGCACCCTAAAGAGACCCAGTACTTC CASSPHPKETQYF
TRBJ2-7 - TRBV7-9 few 13 TGTGCCAGCAGCTTAGACAGAACCTACGAGCAGTACTTC CASSLDRTYEQYF
TRBJ2-1 - TRBV30 - 16 TGTGCCTGGTGTAAACCGGATACCTTCTCCTACAATGAGCAGTTCTTC CAWCKPDTFSYNEQFF
TRBJ2-3 - TRBV19 - 13 TGTGCCAGTAGTTGGCAGGGGACAGATACGCAGTATTTT CASSWQGTDTQYF
TRBJ2-1 - TRBV6-5 - 16 TGTGCCAGCAGTTATGAGCCCAGGGGAGCGTACAATGAGCAGTTCTTC CASSYEPRGAYNEQFF
TRBJ1-4 - TRBV18 many 13 TGTGCCAGCTCACGAGACAGTAATGAAAAACTGTTTTTT CASSRDSNEKLFF
TRBJ1-2 - TRBV7-8 - 16 TGTGCCAGCAGCCCTAAACACAGGGATGCTTTCTATGGCTACACCTTC CASSPKHRDAFYGYTF
TRBJ2-1 TRBD1 TRBV18 many 16 TGTGCCAGCTCACCAAGCCCGGGACAGGGGGTTGGGGAGCAGTTCTTC CASSPSPGQGVGEQFF
TRBJ2-7 - TRBV7-9 many 12 TGTGCCAGCAGCTTAAGTCTCGGCGAGCAGTACTTC CASSLSLGEQYF
TRBJ2-3 TRBD2 TRBV5-4 many 14 TGTGCCAGCAGCCAGGAACTAGCGTCAGATACGCAGTATTTT CASSQELASDTQYF
TRBJ2-3 - TRBV6-4 few 11 TGTGCCATCGAGAATTCAGATACGCAGTATTTT CAIENSDTQYF